This T cell receptor (beta chain) stems from a study of blood T cell repertoires in COVID-19. Study context: Spain, Italy and the United States supplied samples that represented acute and convalescent COVID-19.

Germline values: CDR1 SGHRS, CDR2 YFSETQ. The CDR3 contains 15 residues. Deletions cut 0 bases from V and 0 bases from J, with 6 bases between. Per the study methods: Amplification with reference gene primers provided the estimates of nucleated cell counts. Using immunoSEQ multiplex PCR, the repertoire was profiled, and TCRdb retains in-frame clones only, with some absent. V, J and clone size are those of that table, while D and trimming were read from the DNA. Among 150,000 to 200,000 clones listed, more than 65% were seen once. The V gene is TRBV5-1, the J gene TRBJ1-4; the D gene is possibly TRBD1 (5 bases). The material sequenced was PBMCs or T cells enriched from blood (not recorded which). The TCR comes from a woman aged 50 to 60 with acute COVID-19. The CDR3 nucleotides are TGCGCCAGCAGCTTGGAGGGGTCAACTAATGAAAAACTGTTTTTT. This codes for CASSLEGSTNEKLFF. The complete variable domain, with remaining parts taken from reference TRBV5-1 and TRBJ1-4, reads KAGVTQTPRYLIKTRGQQVTLSCSPISGHRSVSWYQQTPGQGLQFLFEYFSETQRNKGNFPGRFSGRQFSNSRSEMNVSTLELGDSALYLCASSLEGSTNEKLFFGSGTQLSVL.